These 5 T cell receptor beta chains were all obtained from the same sample, sequenced in a study of cytomegalovirus exposure and HLA in healthy donors. Primers for the PCR totalled 60 Vbeta and 13 Jbeta. Clones were sequenced by immunoSEQ multiplex PCR, and TCRdb holds only the in-frame ones, with some missing. The table shows about 96,000 clones, with around 79% occurring only once. The sequenced material came from PBMCs. The receptor source for this set is a female donor in good health and CMV-seropositive.

This chain joins TRBV19 and TRBJ1-1, with a possible D match to TRBD1 (5 bases). The CDR3 sequence is 13 residues long. Per germline, CDR1 LNHDA and CDR2 SQIVND (reference sequence). Trimming shortened V by 3 bases and J by 7 bases, and 12 bases separated the two germline ends. The CDR3, as DNA: TGTGCCAGTAGTATTAGGCGGGGGGTTGAAGCTTTCTTT. It translates to CASSIRRGVEAFF. Using reference TRBV19 and TRBJ1-1 for the parts outside the CDR3, the full variable domain is DGGITQSPKYLFRKEGQNVTLSCEQNLNHDAMYWYRQDPGQGLRLIYYSQIVNDFQKGDIAEGYSVSREKKESFPLTVTSAQKNPTAFYLCASSIRRGVEAFFGQGTRLTVV.

The rearrangement joins TRBV20-1 to TRBJ1-2; a weak D match, TRBD1 (6 bases). In germline, CDR1 is DFQATT, CDR2 SNEGSKA (reference sequence). The CDR3 length is 11 residues. V was clipped by 5 bases and J by 4 bases, with 8 bases between them. CDR3 nucleotide sequence: TGCAGTGCTCAGGACAGCTATGGCTACACCTTC. Translated: CSAQDSYGYTF.

V gene TRBV7-9 combines with J gene TRBJ1-4, with TRBD1 matching over 7 bases. Trimming at V came to 5 bases and at J to 15 bases, leaving 15 bases not matched to a gene. Germline V gene data show CDR1 as SEHNR and CDR2 as FQNEAQ (reference sequence). CDR3 length equals 14 residues. CDR3: CASSLSGQPWGVFF. The CDR3 DNA reads as TGTGCCAGCAGCCTATCGGGACAGCCCTGGGGGGTGTTTTTT.

J is TRBJ2-1 and V is TRBV29-1; TRBD2 aligns across 7 bases. Germline V gene lookup returns CDR1 SQVTM and CDR2 ANQGSEA. The ends lost 5 bases at V and 6 bases at J; junction bases unmatched: 10. The CDR3 contains 14 residues. CDR3 region: CSVREGGGANEQFF. The CDR3 DNA follows: TGCAGCGTTAGGGAGGGAGGAGGGGCCAATGAGCAGTTCTTC.

This chain links TRBV10-3 with TRBJ1-1; perhaps TRBD1 as D (6 bases). Germline V gene sequence: CDR1 ENHRY, CDR2 SYGVKD. CDR3 length: 15 residues. Trimming pared 3 bases from V and 3 bases from J, leaving 14 bases between. The CDR3, as DNA: TGTGCCATCAGTGAAGGCGGCAGGGGAGACACTGAAGCTTTCTTT. As protein: CAISEGGRGDTEAFF.